The T cell receptor (beta chain) described here comes from a study of cytomegalovirus exposure and HLA in healthy donors. Whole-study context: In a later analysis, the roughly 120 validation repertoires were reported to have used the same platform as the 666 first-cohort repertoires.

Findings of the study overall: First-cohort TCR clusters tended to co-occur in the 90 to 150 validation repertoires, a later analysis found. Rare TCR sequences dominated, though some public TCRs recurred in many donors.

Repertoires were generated with immunoSEQ multiplex PCR, while TCRdb's copy carries only in-frame clones and drops some. The sample has around 120,000 clones, about 87% seen once. This clone was seen once. The antigen is undetermined. From germline, CDR1 is MNHEY and CDR2 SMNVEV (reference sequence). Trimming removed 5 bases from V and 5 bases from J, with 13 bases in between. The CDR3 sequence is 13 residues long. This sequence was found in a man between 18 and 35 years old in good health and CMV-seronegative. The chain links TRBV27 to TRBJ2-7; perhaps TRBD2 as D (5 bases). Material for sequencing was PBMCs. DNA for the CDR3: TGTGCCAGCAGTGAGGACTTTAGCCACGAGCAGTACTTC. Translation gives CASSEDFSHEQYF.